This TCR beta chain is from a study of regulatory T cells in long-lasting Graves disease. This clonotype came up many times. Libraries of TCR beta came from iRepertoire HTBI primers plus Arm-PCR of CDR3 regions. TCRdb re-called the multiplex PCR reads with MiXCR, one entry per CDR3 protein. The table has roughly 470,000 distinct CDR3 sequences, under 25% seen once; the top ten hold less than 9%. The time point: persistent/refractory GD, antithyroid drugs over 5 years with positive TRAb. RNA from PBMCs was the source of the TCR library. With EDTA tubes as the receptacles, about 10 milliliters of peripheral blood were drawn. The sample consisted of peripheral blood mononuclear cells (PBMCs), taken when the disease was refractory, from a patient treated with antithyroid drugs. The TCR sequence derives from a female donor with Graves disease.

CDR3 nucleotides: TGTGCCAGCACCCTAAGGACCGGGGAGCTGTTTTTT. Protein: CASTLRTGELFF. The chain carries TRBV2 and TRBJ2-2; D unclear. V shed 7 bases and J shed 5 bases, with 8 bases lying between them. Germline V gives CDR1 SNHLY, CDR2 FYNNEI. The CDR3 covers 12 residues.